This T cell receptor (beta chain) was found in a study of CD8 T cells in Susac syndrome. As regards this clonotype: As yet, its antigen is unknown.

Losses at the gene ends were 6 bases for V and 4 bases for J; bases not matched to a gene: 5. The CDR3 contains 14 residues. The germline CDR1 and CDR2 sequences are MNHEY and SMNVEV (reference sequence). An input of about 0.45 to 1 ug of RNA was subjected to reverse transcription using random hexamers. The method of amplification for TCR beta CDR3 was immunoSEQ multiplex PCR, covering 54 Vbeta and 13 Jbeta. TCRdb independently ran MiXCR on the immunoSEQ multiplex PCR reads; one entry per CDR3 protein. The table lists about 280,000 distinct CDR3 sequences, 70% to 90% of them singletons, with around 0.12% in the top ten. Study-level points and caveats: It was acknowledged by the study that relatively few individuals were included in its TCR sequencing and HLA analysis.

The sample comprised CD8+ T cells from PBMCs. The chain carries TRBV27 and TRBJ2-1, with TRBD2 matching 8 bases. This receptor was identified in a human donor with multiple sclerosis. In nucleotides, the CDR3 is TGTGCCAGCAGCCCCGGGGGGGCTTACAATGAGCAGTTCTTC. Translating gives CASSPGGAYNEQFF.